These 15 T cell receptor beta chains were all obtained from the same sample, sequenced in a study of T cell clones after liver transplantation. Profiling relied on immunoSEQ multiplex PCR, and the TCRdb table lists in-frame clones only, not all of them. Here the sample spans 45,000 to 60,000 clones, about 73% being singletons. Material: CD4+ T cells from blood, obtained at the approximately 16-month timepoint. Every receptor here comes from a human patient who received a liver transplant. Some of these T cells may belong to the graft donor.

The chain links TRBV9 to TRBJ1-4, with no clear D. From germline, CDR1 is SGDLS and CDR2 YYNGEE. There are 14 residues in the CDR3. V was clipped by 2 bases and J by 0 bases, with 5 bases between them. As DNA, the CDR3 is TGTGCCAGCAGCGTCAGTGCAACTAATGAAAAACTGTTTTTT. Encoded protein: CASSVSATNEKLFF.

CDR3 in amino acids: CASSLEGGANYEQYF. For the CDR3, the DNA is TGCGCCAGCAGCTTGGAAGGGGGGGCGAACTACGAGCAGTACTTC. The rearrangement joins TRBV5-1 to TRBJ2-7; tentative D call: TRBD2 (7 bases). The length of the CDR3 is 15 residues. The germline V gene has CDR1 SGHRS and CDR2 YFSETQ. With 0 bases removed from V and 3 bases from J, the gap between germline ends came to 13 bases.

This clone was counted once. V usage is TRBV5-8 and J usage is TRBJ2-3; TRBD1 might be the D (5 bases). The CDR3 totals 13 residues. Trimming stripped 2 bases from V and 6 bases from J, with 10 bases between. Germline CDR1 reads SGHTS; CDR2 reads YDEGEE. CDR3 protein: CASSFRAADTQYF. CDR3 coding DNA: TGTGCCAGCAGCTTCAGGGCGGCGGATACGCAGTATTTT.

This clone came up a few times. The chain combines TRBV7-2 with TRBJ2-5; the match to TRBD2 covers 7 bases. CDR3 length: 12 residues. The germline CDR1 and CDR2 sequences are SGHTA and FQGNSA. Losses at the gene ends were 4 bases for V and 5 bases for J; bases not matched to a gene: 1. The CDR3 nucleotides are TGTGCCAGCAGCTCCGGGGGGGAGACCCAGTACTTC. Translated: CASSSGGETQYF.

The chain links TRBV5-1 to TRBJ1-2; 9 nucleotides match TRBD1. The ends lost 3 bases at V and 2 bases at J; junction bases unmatched: 17. The length of the CDR3 is 19 residues. Germline V lookup: CDR1 SGHRS, CDR2 YFSETQ. The CDR3 loop is CASSSGLRQGDIANYGYTF. CDR3 sequence (DNA): TGCGCCAGCAGCTCGGGCCTAAGACAGGGGGACATCGCAAACTATGGCTACACCTTC.

This clone was recorded once. The rearrangement joins TRBV6-1 to TRBJ1-5, with 8 bases identical to TRBD1. CDR1 is MNHNS, CDR2 SASEGT, per germline. The CDR3 is made up of 16 amino acids. J was trimmed by 4 bases and V by 4 bases; bases with no gene match: 9. The CDR3 coding sequence is TGTGCCAGCAGTGGCCCCGGGACAGGACCTAATCAGCCCCAGCATTTT. It codes for CASSGPGTGPNQPQHF.

This clone is a singleton in its sample. This CDR3 reads CSVEQGYQFF. The CDR3 nucleotides are TGCAGCGTTGAACAGGGGTACCAGTTCTTC. The J gene is TRBJ2-1, the V gene TRBV29-1; weak D call: TRBD1 (6 bases). CDR1 and CDR2 (germline): SQVTM, ANQGSEA. The CDR3 spans 10 residues. Trimming stripped 2 bases from V and 13 bases from J, with 9 bases between.

This clone was recorded a few times. This rearrangement joins TRBV7-2 to TRBJ1-2; D gene uncertain. The germline CDR1 and CDR2 sequences are SGHTA and FQGNSA. This CDR3 spans 14 amino acids. The ends were cut back, 1 base at V and 4 bases at J, with 10 bases in the middle. The CDR3 nucleotides read TGTGCCAGCAGCTTAGGGGTTGCTTTCTATGGCTACACCTTC. Amino acids: CASSLGVAFYGYTF. Filled out from reference TRBV7-2 and TRBJ1-2, the complete variable domain reads GAGVSQSPSNKVTEKGKDVELRCDPISGHTALYWYRQSLGQGLEFLIYFQGNSAPDKSGLPSDRFSAERTGGSVSTLTIQRTQQEDSAVYLCASSLGVAFYGYTFGSGTRLTVV.

This clone was seen only a few times. J is TRBJ2-7 and V is TRBV10-3; tentatively, D is TRBD1 (6 bases). Trimming removed 6 bases at V and 3 bases at J, with 12 bases between. Germline CDR1 reads ENHRY; CDR2 reads SYGVKD. The CDR3 sequence is 13 residues long. The CDR3 is CAIREGGFYEQYF. For the CDR3, the DNA is TGTGCCATCAGGGAAGGGGGATTCTACGAGCAGTACTTC.

This sequence joins TRBV7-2 and TRBJ1-5, with D possibly TRBD1 on 6 matching bases. The CDR3 extends over 17 amino acids. Germline values: CDR1 SGHTA, CDR2 FQGNSA. V was trimmed by 1 base and J by 2 bases, leaving 15 bases between them. DNA of the CDR3: TGTGCCAGCAGCTTAGTACCCCAGGGGCTAGGCAATCAGCCCCAGCATTTT. Translating it yields CASSLVPQGLGNQPQHF.

V usage is TRBV28 and J usage is TRBJ1-2; no definite D call. The germline V and J ends were trimmed by 3 bases and 7 bases, with 15 bases remaining between them. CDR1 MDHEN and CDR2 SYDVKM come from the germline V gene. The CDR3 is 14 residues long. In DNA form, the CDR3 reads TGTGCCAGCAGTTTCCGCCACGCCAGCAGTGGCTACACCTTC. Amino acids: CASSFRHASSGYTF.

This clone was counted once. The rearrangement joins TRBV5-8 to TRBJ2-3; D not certain. CDR3 length equals 13 residues. The V end lost 4 bases, the J end lost 3 bases, and 9 bases lay between the germline ends. CDR1 SGHTS and CDR2 YDEGEE come from the germline V gene. The CDR3 DNA follows: TGTGCCAGCAGCCTACGGCAAACAGATACGCAGTATTTT. This encodes CASSLRQTDTQYF.

V usage is TRBV11-2 and J usage is TRBJ2-1; D is unresolved. V was trimmed by 4 bases and J by 7 bases, leaving 5 bases between them. The CDR3 totals 11 residues. In germline, CDR1 is SGHAT, CDR2 FQNNGV. Here the CDR3 DNA reads TGTGCCAGCAGCTCCCGTAATGAGCAGTTCTTC. Its translation: CASSSRNEQFF.

The chain joins TRBV7-9 to TRBJ1-4; 9 bases match TRBD1. CDR1 is SEHNR, CDR2 FQNEAQ, per germline (reference sequence). The CDR3 is 13 residues long. V gave up 3 bases and J gave up 8 bases; unmatched junction bases: 1. CDR3 residues: CASSFGTGEKLFF. The CDR3 DNA follows: TGTGCCAGCAGCTTCGGGACAGGGGAAAAACTGTTTTTT.

The rearrangement links TRBV6-6 to TRBJ2-1; 7 nucleotides agree with TRBD2. The CDR3 length is 15 residues. Germline lookup yields CDR1 MNHNY and CDR2 SVGAGI (reference sequence). The V and J ends lost 8 bases and 0 bases, in that order; junction bases with no gene match: 7. The CDR3 nucleotides are TGTGCCAGCGGGAGGGAGTCTAACTCCTACAATGAGCAGTTCTTC. This encodes CASGRESNSYNEQFF.